A selection of T cell receptor beta chains follows, all from one sample in a study of T cells in localized non-small cell lung cancer. The table came from immunoSEQ multiplex PCR; TCRdb's copy has only in-frame clones and leaves some out. The repertoire holds about 1,900 clones, with under 30% as singletons. This specimen consisted of normal lung tissue next to the tumor, obtained before any cancer treatment. These receptors all come from a woman aged 40 to 75 with stage I lung adenocarcinoma. Each CDR3 is given with its conserved first and last residue. The D gene is left open where the match is weak. The listing skips clone size in some rows; elsewhere it reads once, few, many or a size class.

>TRBJ1-2|TRBV11-3|.|medium-sized
CASSFQTVNYGYTF
>TRBJ1-1|TRBV7-2|.|medium-sized
CASSPGYRAEAFF
>TRBJ1-5|TRBV28|TRBD1|.
CASSLWVGQGAQPQHF
>TRBJ2-1|TRBV10-2|.|once
CASSAEGSGNEQFF
>TRBJ2-5|TRBV6-8|TRBD2|few
CASSLGTSGSKTQYF
>TRBJ2-1|TRBV6-8|.|.
CASREDRLSYNEQFF
>TRBJ2-3|TRBV18|TRBD2|.
CASSPLAGGSDTQYF
>TRBJ1-3|TRBV23-1|.|few
CASSLQGLLSGNTIYF
>TRBJ2-7|TRBV14|.|few
CASSSRYEQYF
>TRBJ2-6|TRBV10-2|TRBD1|.
CASSGTGGSGANVLTF
>TRBJ1-2|TRBV19|.|.
CASHPDRTLAYGYTF
>TRBJ2-5|TRBV18|.|.
CASSPGVQETQYF
>TRBJ2-3|TRBV6-8|.|few
CASSEDLLSTDTQYF
>TRBJ1-1|TRBV19|TRBD1|few
CASRKADRGSLNTEAFF
>TRBJ1-2|TRBV6-8|TRBD1|few
CASRLSGGQRGYTF
>TRBJ2-1|TRBV7-5|.|.
CASSFPSSNNEQFF
>TRBJ2-1|TRBV30|TRBD2|few
CAWRGPSGSGEQFF
>TRBJ2-1|TRBV28|TRBD1|.
CATGTGLYNEQFF
>TRBJ1-2|TRBV11-3|TRBD1|.
CASSSPGTVAGYTF
>TRBJ1-5|TRBV28|TRBD1|.
CASRGQGIGNQPQHF
>TRBJ2-2|TRBV18|.|.
CASSSSPGRAGELFF
>TRBJ1-3|TRBV11-3|.|few
CASSLEHSSGNTIYF
>TRBJ2-2|TRBV7-4|TRBD2|.
CASSLRPGARGGANTGELFF
>TRBJ1-5|TRBV6-8|.|.
CASNERHNQPQHF
>TRBJ2-1|TRBV6-8|.|.
CAMASPGYSYNEQFF
>TRBJ1-2|TRBV11-1|TRBD1|.
CASSKTPGQTNYGYTF
>TRBJ1-2|TRBV6-8|.|few
CAIGGVPDYGYTF
>TRBJ2-5|TRBV11-3|TRBD1|medium-sized
CASSLGGQPQETQYF
>TRBJ2-5|TRBV6-8|TRBD1|few
CASSYSGTGKETQYF
>TRBJ1-3|TRBV6-1|TRBD1|.
CASSEEASVTGGGMRNTIYF
>TRBJ2-3|TRBV9|.|few
CASSLTGQGRIQSTDTQYF
>TRBJ2-1|TRBV19|.|.
CASSGLLWVDEQFF
>TRBJ2-5|TRBV11-3|TRBD2|.
CASSFAGGQETQYF
>TRBJ2-2|TRBV6-8|.|.
CASGMGSQNTGELFF
>TRBJ2-3|TRBV9|TRBD2|.
CASSATSGGASTDTQYF
>TRBJ1-4|TRBV5-1|.|.
CASSSGQPSTNEKLFF
>TRBJ2-7|TRBV9|.|.
CASSDRRSSPEQYF
>TRBJ2-3|TRBV28|.|few
CASSLFRGTSTDTQYF
>TRBJ2-6|TRBV19|TRBD1|.
CASRQGPNVLTF
>TRBJ2-7|TRBV14|TRBD1|few
CASSLTTGQGSYEQYF